This T cell receptor beta chain appears in the sequencing data of a study of shared clonotypes between healthy human individuals. About this clone itself: Its target is not known.

Trimming at V came to 7 bases and at J to 7 bases, leaving 5 bases not matched to a gene. The CDR3 covers 13 residues. The germline V gene encodes CDR1 GTSNPN and CDR2 SVGIG (reference sequence). Regarding the study as a whole: Estimated clonotype richness was generally higher in naive than memory subsets.

The protocol was immunoSEQ multiplex PCR, while the TCRdb copy is restricted to in-frame clones and leaves out a portion. This sample has approximately 620,000 clones, with 97% found just once. This TCR was sampled from a woman aged 30 to 39 in good health. The V and J genes are TRBV30 and TRBJ2-1, with 12 positions matching TRBD1. The sample comprised naive CD4+ T cells sorted from blood. Subset in this sample: CD45RA+ positively selected. Written as DNA, the CDR3 is TGTGCCTACCGGGACAGGGGGCGAAATGAGCAGTTCTTC. Its protein is CAYRDRGRNEQFF.